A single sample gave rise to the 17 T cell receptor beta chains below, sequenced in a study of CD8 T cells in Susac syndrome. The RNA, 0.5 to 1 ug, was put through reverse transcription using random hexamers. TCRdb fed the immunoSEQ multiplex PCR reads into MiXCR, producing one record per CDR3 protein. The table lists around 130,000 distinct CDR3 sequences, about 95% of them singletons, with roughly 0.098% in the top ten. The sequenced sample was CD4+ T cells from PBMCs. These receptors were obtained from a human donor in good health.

The CDR3 bases are TGCAGCGTTGGGCCTAGCGGAATCAGCCAAGAGACCCAGTACTTC. Amino acids: CSVGPSGISQETQYF. The V and J genes are TRBV29-1 and TRBJ2-5; TRBD2 matches at 7 bases. This CDR3 region has 15 residues. With V trimmed by 4 bases and J by 1 base, 9 bases remained unmatched. Looked up from germline, CDR1 is SQVTM and CDR2 is ANQGSEA. The entire variable domain, with the rest obtained from reference TRBV29-1 and TRBJ2-5, is as follows: SAVISQKPSRDICQRGTSLTIQCQVDSQVTMMFWYRQQPGQSLTLIATANQGSEATYESGFVIDKFPISRPNLTFSTLTVSNMSPEDSSIYLCSVGPSGISQETQYFGPGTRLLVL.

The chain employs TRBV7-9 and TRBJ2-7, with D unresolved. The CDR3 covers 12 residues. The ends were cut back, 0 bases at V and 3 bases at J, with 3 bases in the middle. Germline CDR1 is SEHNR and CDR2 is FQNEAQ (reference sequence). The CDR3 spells CASSLAIYEQYF. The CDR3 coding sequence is TGTGCCAGCAGCTTAGCGATCTACGAGCAGTACTTC.

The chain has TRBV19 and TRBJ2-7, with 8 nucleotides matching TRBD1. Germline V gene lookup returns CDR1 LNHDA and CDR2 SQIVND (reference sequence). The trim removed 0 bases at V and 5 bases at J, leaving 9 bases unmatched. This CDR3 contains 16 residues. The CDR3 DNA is TGTGCCAGTAGTATAGACCTGGGACAGGCGGGCGACGAGCAGTACTTC. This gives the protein CASSIDLGQAGDEQYF.

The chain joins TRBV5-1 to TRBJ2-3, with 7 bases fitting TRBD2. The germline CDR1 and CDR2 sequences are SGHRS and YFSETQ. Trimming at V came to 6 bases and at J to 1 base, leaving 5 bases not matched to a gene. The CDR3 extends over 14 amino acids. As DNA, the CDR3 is TGCGCCAGCACCCGGACTAGTCGCACAGATACGCAGTATTTT. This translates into CASTRTSRTDTQYF. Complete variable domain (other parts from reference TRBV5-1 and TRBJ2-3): KAGVTQTPRYLIKTRGQQVTLSCSPISGHRSVSWYQQTPGQGLQFLFEYFSETQRNKGNFPGRFSGRQFSNSRSEMNVSTLELGDSALYLCASTRTSRTDTQYFGPGTRLTVL.

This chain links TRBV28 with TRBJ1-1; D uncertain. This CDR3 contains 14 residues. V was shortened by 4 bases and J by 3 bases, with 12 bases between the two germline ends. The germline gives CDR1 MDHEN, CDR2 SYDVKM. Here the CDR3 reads CASSSAQADTEAFF. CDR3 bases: TGTGCCAGCAGTTCCGCCCAGGCGGACACTGAAGCTTTCTTT.

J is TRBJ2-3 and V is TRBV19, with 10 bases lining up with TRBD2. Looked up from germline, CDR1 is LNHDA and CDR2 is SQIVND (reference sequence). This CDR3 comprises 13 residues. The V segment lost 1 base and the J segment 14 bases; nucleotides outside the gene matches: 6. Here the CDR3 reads CASSIGTSGIPYF. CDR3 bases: TGTGCCAGTAGTATAGGGACTAGCGGCATTCCGTATTTT. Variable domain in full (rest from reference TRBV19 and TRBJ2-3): DGGITQSPKYLFRKEGQNVTLSCEQNLNHDAMYWYRQDPGQGLRLIYYSQIVNDFQKGDIAEGYSVSREKKESFPLTVTSAQKNPTAFYLCASSIGTSGIPYFGPGTRLTVL.

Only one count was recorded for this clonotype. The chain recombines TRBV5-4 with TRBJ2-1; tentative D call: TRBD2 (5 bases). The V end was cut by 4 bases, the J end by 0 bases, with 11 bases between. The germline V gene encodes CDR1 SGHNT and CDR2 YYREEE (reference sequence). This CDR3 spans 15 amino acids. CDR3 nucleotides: TGTGCCAGCAGCGGACTTACGAGCTCCTACAATGAGCAGTTCTTC. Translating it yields CASSGLTSSYNEQFF.

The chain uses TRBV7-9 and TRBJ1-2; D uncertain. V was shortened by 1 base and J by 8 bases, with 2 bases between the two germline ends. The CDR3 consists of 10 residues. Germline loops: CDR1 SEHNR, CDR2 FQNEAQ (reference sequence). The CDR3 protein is CASSLDGYTF. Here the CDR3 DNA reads TGTGCCAGCAGCTTAGACGGCTACACCTTC.

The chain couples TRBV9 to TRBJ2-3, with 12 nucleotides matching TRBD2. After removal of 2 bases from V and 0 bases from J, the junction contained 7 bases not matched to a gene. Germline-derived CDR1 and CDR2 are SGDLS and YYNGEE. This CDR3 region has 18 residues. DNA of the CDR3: TGTGCCAGCAGCGTCAGGGGGACTAGCGGGTATAGCACAGATACGCAGTATTTT. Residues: CASSVRGTSGYSTDTQYF.

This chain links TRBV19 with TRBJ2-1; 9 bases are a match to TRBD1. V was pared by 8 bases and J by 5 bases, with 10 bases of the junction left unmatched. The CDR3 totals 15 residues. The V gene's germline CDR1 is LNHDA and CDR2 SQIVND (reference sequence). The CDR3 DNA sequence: TGTGCCAGTTCTCAACGGACAGGGGAGCACAATGAGCAGTTCTTC. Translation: CASSQRTGEHNEQFF.

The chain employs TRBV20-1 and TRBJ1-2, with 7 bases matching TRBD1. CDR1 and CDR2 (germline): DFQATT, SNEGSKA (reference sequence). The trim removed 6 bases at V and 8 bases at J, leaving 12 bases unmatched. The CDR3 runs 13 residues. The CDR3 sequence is CSAYRKGAHGYTF. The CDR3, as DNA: TGCAGTGCGTACCGAAAGGGGGCGCACGGCTACACCTTC.

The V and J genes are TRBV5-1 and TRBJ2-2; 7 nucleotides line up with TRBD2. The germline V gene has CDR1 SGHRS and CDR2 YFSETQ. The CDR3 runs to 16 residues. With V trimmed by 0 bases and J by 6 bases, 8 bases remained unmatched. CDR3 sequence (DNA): TGCGCCAGCAGCTTGGAAGGGAGGGCCGATGCCGGGGAGCTGTTTTTT. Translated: CASSLEGRADAGELFF.

The CDR3 spells CASSPSGFREDAGELFF. CDR3 in DNA: TGTGCCAGCAGTCCCTCGGGGTTTCGGGAGGACGCCGGGGAGCTGTTTTTT. The chain uses TRBV2 and TRBJ2-2, with TRBD2 identical over 7 bases. Germline CDR1 SNHLY, CDR2 FYNNEI. The CDR3 is 17 residues long. With V trimmed by 5 bases and J by 6 bases, 15 bases remained unmatched.

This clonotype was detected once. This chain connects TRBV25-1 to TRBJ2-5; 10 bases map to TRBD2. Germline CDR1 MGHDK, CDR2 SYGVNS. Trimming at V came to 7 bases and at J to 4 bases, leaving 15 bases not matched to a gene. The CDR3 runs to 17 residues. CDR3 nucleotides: TGTGCCAGCACGGCAGGACGATTAGCGGGAGGAGGAGAGACCCAGTACTTC. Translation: CASTAGRLAGGGETQYF.

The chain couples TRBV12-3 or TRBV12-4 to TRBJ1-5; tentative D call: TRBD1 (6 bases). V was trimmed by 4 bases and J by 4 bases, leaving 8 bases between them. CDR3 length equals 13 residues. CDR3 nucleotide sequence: TGTGCCAGCAGTTCAGGGGAGAATCAGCCCCAGCATTTT. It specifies CASSSGENQPQHF.

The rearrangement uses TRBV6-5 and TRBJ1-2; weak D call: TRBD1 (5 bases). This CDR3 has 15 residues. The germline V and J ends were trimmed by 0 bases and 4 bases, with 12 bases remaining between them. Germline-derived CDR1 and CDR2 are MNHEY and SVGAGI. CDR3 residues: CASSYSGVVGYGYTF. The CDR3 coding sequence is TGTGCCAGCAGTTACTCGGGGGTGGTGGGCTATGGCTACACCTTC.

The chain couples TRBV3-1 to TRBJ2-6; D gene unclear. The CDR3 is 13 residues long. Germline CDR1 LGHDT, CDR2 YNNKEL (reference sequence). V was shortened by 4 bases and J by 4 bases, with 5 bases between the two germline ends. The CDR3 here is CASSPTGANVLTF. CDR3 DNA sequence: TGTGCCAGCAGCCCCACCGGGGCCAACGTCCTGACTTTC.